This T cell receptor (beta chain) originates from a study of blood T cells in healthy people across ages. V was pared by 4 bases and J by 2 bases, with 4 bases of the junction left unmatched. The CDR3 has 14 amino acids. Germline loops: CDR1 LNHNV, CDR2 YYDKDF (reference sequence). Primers used in a second PCR of roughly 7 to 12 cycles were a sample-barcoded 5' primer and a J-beta primer mix. TCRdb fed the 5' RACE reads into MiXCR, producing one record per CDR3 protein. The sample lists 700,000 to 900,000 distinct CDR3 sequences; less than 70% were seen once. In the case of this clonotype: The target antigen is unknown.

Study-wide findings and caveats: One million T cells yielded diversity estimates that were considered underestimates.

The V gene is TRBV15, the J gene TRBJ2-7; 8 bases agree with TRBD1. The material sequenced was blood. The receptor's source is a man of 80 years or more in good health. The CDR3 region is CATSKGQGPYEQYF. The CDR3 DNA reads TGTGCCACCAGCAAAGGACAGGGCCCCTACGAGCAGTACTTC.